Listed here are 20 T cell receptor beta chains from one sample, sequenced in a study of blood T cells in healthy people across ages. It was with a sample-barcoded 5' primer and a J-beta primer mix that a second PCR of roughly 7 to 12 cycles was run. TCRdb reprocessed the 5' RACE reads via MiXCR and lists one record per CDR3 protein. The table includes 1.5 million to 2 million distinct CDR3 sequences, around half detected once. Sequenced sample: blood. The receptors derive from a woman aged 40 to 55 in good health.

The V gene is TRBV28, the J gene TRBJ2-3; TRBD1 agrees at 9 bases. This CDR3 spans 17 amino acids. The V gene end was trimmed by 4 bases and the J gene end by 1 base; junction bases not matched to a gene: 9. Germline V gives CDR1 MDHEN, CDR2 SYDVKM. The CDR3 region is CASSSPLRDRGTDTQYF. The CDR3 region has the DNA TGTGCCAGCAGTTCTCCCCTCCGGGACAGGGGCACAGATACGCAGTATTTT.

This clonotype has a handful of counts. The chain uses TRBV24-1 and TRBJ2-7, with D perhaps matching TRBD2 (7 bases). The CDR3 loop spans 17 amino acids. V dropped 4 bases and J dropped 3 bases, with 21 bases sitting between them. CDR1 and CDR2 from the germline V gene are KGHDR and SFDVKD. In DNA, the CDR3 is TGTGCCACCAGTGACCCGAAGGTGTCAGGGGAGGGCTACGAGCAGTACTTC. Amino acid sequence: CATSDPKVSGEGYEQYF.

This clonotype was picked up a small number of times. The chain couples TRBV6-2 or TRBV6-3 to TRBJ1-2, with 8 bases fitting TRBD1. With 6 bases clipped from V and 3 bases from J, the junction kept 9 bases outside the gene matches. The CDR3 consists of 15 residues. CDR1 and CDR2 (germline): MNHEY, SVGEGT. CDR3 nucleotides: TGTGCCAGCAGACCACGGACAGGGTTGGACTATGGCTACACCTTC. It encodes CASRPRTGLDYGYTF.

This clonotype was seen a handful of times. The V call is TRBV5-1, the J call TRBJ2-7, with D perhaps being TRBD1 or TRBD2 (7 bases each). V was pared by 4 bases and J by 6 bases, with 17 bases between. Germline V gene data show CDR1 as SGHRS and CDR2 as YFSETQ. The CDR3 is 14 amino acids. CDR3 coding DNA: TGCGCCAGCAGCGCGGGAGACAGGGAACGCGAGCAGTACTTC. Amino acids: CASSAGDREREQYF. Using reference TRBV5-1 and TRBJ2-7 for the parts outside the CDR3, the full variable domain is KAGVTQTPRYLIKTRGQQVTLSCSPISGHRSVSWYQQTPGQGLQFLFEYFSETQRNKGNFPGRFSGRQFSNSRSEMNVSTLELGDSALYLCASSAGDREREQYFGPGTRLTVT.

This chain uses TRBV7-2 with TRBJ1-1; D not certain. Per germline, CDR1 SGHTA and CDR2 FQGNSA. V was pared by 1 base and J by 9 bases, with 6 bases between. The CDR3 has 11 amino acids. CDR3 loop: CASSLESKAFF. CDR3 sequence (DNA): TGTGCCAGCAGCTTAGAGTCTAAAGCTTTCTTT.

The rearrangement links TRBV2 to TRBJ2-1; D possibly corresponds to TRBD1 (6 bases). The CDR3 sequence is 14 residues long. V lost 4 bases and J lost 5, with 12 bases in between. The germline V gene has CDR1 SNHLY and CDR2 FYNNEI. The CDR3 nucleotides are TGTGCCAGCAGTGTCAGGGACAACAACAATGAGCAGTTCTTC. This sequence encodes CASSVRDNNNEQFF.

The chain has TRBV12-3 or TRBV12-4 and TRBJ2-5; TRBD2 is a possible D gene (6 bases). The V and J ends lost 6 bases and 9 bases respectively, with 11 bases between them. This CDR3 comprises 11 residues. CDR3 nucleotide sequence: TGTGCCAGCAGGGGCCGGGGGTCCCAGTACTTC. It encodes CASRGRGSQYF.

This chain uses TRBV4-3 with TRBJ2-5, with TRBD1 matching over 11 bases. Germline CDR1 is LGHNA and CDR2 is YSLEER. The length of the CDR3 is 16 residues. Trimming took 0 bases from V and 3 from J; bases not matched to a gene: 3. The CDR3 is CASSQDRDRGEETQYF. Here the CDR3 DNA reads TGCGCCAGCAGCCAAGATCGGGACAGGGGGGAAGAGACCCAGTACTTC.

For the CDR3, the DNA is TGTGCCAGCAGCCTGGGGGCAGGGTCGGTGGAGACCCAGTACTTC. Translating it yields CASSLGAGSVETQYF. V gene TRBV4-2 combines with J gene TRBJ2-7, with D possibly matching TRBD1 (6 bases). Gene TRBJ2-5 matches the end of the DNA better, so the J call may be wrong. The CDR3 extends over 15 amino acids. Germline CDR1 reads LGHNA; CDR2 reads YNFKEQ.

This clonotype was recorded a few times. V is TRBV7-9 and J is TRBJ2-4, with D possibly matching TRBD2 (6 bases). This CDR3 has 14 residues. V dropped 1 base and J dropped 6 bases, with 10 bases sitting between them. Looked up from germline, CDR1 is SEHNR and CDR2 is FQNEAQ (reference sequence). CDR3 coding DNA: TGTGCCAGCAGCTTAGTCGGACTATCAAACATTCAGTACTTC. Protein product: CASSLVGLSNIQYF.

A few counts support this clonotype. The rearrangement links TRBV7-2 to TRBJ2-7; possible D gene TRBD2, 7 bases. Germline V gives CDR1 SGHTA, CDR2 FQGNSA. The V end was cut by 0 bases, the J end by 6 bases, with 15 bases between. CDR3 length equals 15 residues. The CDR3: CASSLARGGQSEQYF. As DNA, the CDR3 is TGTGCCAGCAGCTTAGCTAGGGGGGGGCAATCCGAGCAGTACTTC.

There are a few counts of this clonotype. The chain carries TRBV10-3 and TRBJ2-1, with D perhaps TRBD2 (6 bases). Germline V gene data show CDR1 as ENHRY and CDR2 as SYGVKD. This CDR3 is 18 amino acids long. The V end was cut by 0 bases, the J end by 1 base, with 16 bases between. This chain's CDR3 is CAISESRPRGASYNEQFF. As DNA, the CDR3 is TGTGCCATCAGTGAGTCGAGACCCCGCGGGGCGTCCTACAATGAGCAGTTCTTC.

The chain employs TRBV7-2 and TRBJ1-4; 9 bases match TRBD1. Germline lookup yields CDR1 SGHTA and CDR2 FQGNSA. J gave up 8 bases and V 5 bases, and 9 bases lay outside the gene matches. The CDR3 loop spans 15 amino acids. DNA for the CDR3: TGTGCCAGCAGCAACGGGACAGGGAATCGAGAAAAACTGTTTTTT. Residues: CASSNGTGNREKLFF.

The V call is TRBV4-1, the J call TRBJ2-1; D gene unclear. Deletions cut 3 bases from V and 0 bases from J, with 12 bases between. CDR3 length: 16 residues. CDR1 MGHRA and CDR2 YSYEKL come from the germline V gene. As DNA, the CDR3 is TGCGCCAGCAGCCATACTTCAGGATTCTCCTACAATGAGCAGTTCTTC. This gives the protein CASSHTSGFSYNEQFF.

On this clonotype itself: An end of the junction does not agree with germline; a read error may underlie this. This rearrangement joins TRBV10-3 to TRBJ2-3; D is uncertain. This CDR3 is 12 amino acids long. Germline loops: CDR1 ENHRY, CDR2 SYGVKD. In DNA, the CDR3 is TGTGCCATCAGTTTAAACACAGATGCGCAGTATTTT. As protein: CAISLNTDAQYF.

A single count supports this clonotype. V and J are TRBV6-1 and TRBJ1-1, with D maybe TRBD1 (5 bases). The CDR3 contains 14 residues. Germline CDR1 reads MNHNS; CDR2 reads SASEGT. Trimming took 6 bases from V and 3 from J, leaving 14 bases between them. The CDR3 region is CASSPSLGHTEAFF. CDR3 nucleotide sequence: TGTGCCAGCAGCCCCTCATTGGGACACACTGAAGCTTTCTTT.

This clonotype was observed once. The rearrangement joins TRBV20-1 to TRBJ1-6, with D perhaps TRBD1 (6 bases). Germline CDR1 DFQATT, CDR2 SNEGSKA (reference sequence). The CDR3 consists of 15 residues. Trimming took 5 bases from V and 3 from J, leaving 14 bases between them. CDR3 nucleotides: TGCAGTGCTGGTGGAGGACAGCTCTATAATTCACCCCTCCACTTT. It is translated as CSAGGGQLYNSPLHF.

V gene TRBV11-2 combines with J gene TRBJ1-2, with D unresolved. Germline assignment: CDR1 SGHAT and CDR2 FQNNGV. This CDR3 spans 14 amino acids. V was cut by 4 bases and J by 4 bases, with 13 bases left in between. CDR3 amino acids: CASSSSLSAYGYTF. The CDR3 region has the DNA TGTGCCAGCAGCTCGTCACTCTCGGCCTATGGCTACACCTTC.

The rearrangement joins TRBV29-1 to TRBJ1-5; no clear D gene. Trimming removed 6 bases from V and 4 bases from J, with 16 bases in between. The CDR3 has 14 amino acids. Germline CDR1 reads SQVTM; CDR2 reads ANQGSEA. The CDR3 here is CSVATGNQNQPQHF. In nucleotides, the CDR3 is TGCAGCGTCGCCACCGGGAATCAAAATCAGCCCCAGCATTTT.

The chain carries TRBV18 and TRBJ1-6; 11 bases map to TRBD1. This CDR3 region has 16 residues. The ends lost 2 bases at V and 7 bases at J; junction bases unmatched: 4. CDR1 and CDR2 (germline): KGHSH, LQKENI. CDR3 region: CASSPLGTGGNSPLHF. The CDR3 nucleotides read TGTGCCAGCTCACCATTGGGGACAGGGGGAAATTCACCCCTCCACTTT.